The clone carrying this TCR beta chain was seen only once. The data were obtained in a study of blood T cell repertoires in COVID-19. In the source study's methods: For nucleated cells, counts were estimated from reference gene primer amplification. The protocol was immunoSEQ multiplex PCR, while the TCRdb copy is restricted to in-frame clones and leaves out a portion. That table supplies the V and J calls and clone size; D and trimming were determined from the DNA. The sample has over 200,000 clones, 84% seen once; the top ten hold approximately 8.1%. With 2 bases removed from V and 6 bases from J, the gap between germline ends came to 5 bases. The CDR3 runs to 12 residues. The V gene's germline CDR1 is LGHNT and CDR2 FRNRAP.

Source material: peripheral blood. This chain uses TRBV12-5 with TRBJ1-5, with no clear D. The TCR sequence derives from a woman between 45 and 65 years old with active or convalescent COVID-19. CDR3 loop: CASGLYPQPQHF. The CDR3, as DNA: TGTGCTAGTGGTTTGTATCCTCAGCCCCAGCATTTT.